This entry concerns a single T cell receptor (beta chain). Repertoires were generated with immunoSEQ multiplex PCR, while TCRdb's copy carries only in-frame clones and drops some. The table includes about 290,000 clones, about nine tenths detected once. The data are from a study of blood T cell repertoires in COVID-19. Donors in Cohort 3 who had recovered were those with two negative PCRs, healthcare professional clearance, or resolution of their symptoms. V shed 6 bases and J 10 bases; nucleotides not matched to a gene: 11. CDR3 length: 15 residues. Germline V gene lookup returns CDR1 SNHLY and CDR2 FYNNEI.

This TCR was recovered from a woman aged 40 to 50 who had recovered from COVID-19. The specimen sequenced was PBMCs or T cells enriched from blood (not recorded which). This chain joins TRBV2 and TRBJ1-6; 8 positions match TRBD1. CDR3 nucleotide sequence: TGTGCCAGCAGGAAGGGGACAGGATCAGCCTCACCCCTCCACTTT. Translating it yields CASRKGTGSASPLHF.